One sample yielded the 13 T cell receptor beta chains listed below, sequenced in a study of radiotherapy plus CTLA-4 blockade in lung cancer. Sequencing was performed with immunoSEQ multiplex PCR; in TCRdb, only in-frame clones are kept and a portion is missing. The data show about 120,000 clones, about 90% seen once. The material was peripheral blood, obtained from a patient treated with radiotherapy plus ipilimumab. The receptors shown here come from a human donor with non-small cell lung cancer that progressed on radiotherapy plus ipilimumab.

The V and J genes are TRBV7-8 and TRBJ2-7; D unresolved. The germline CDR1 and CDR2 sequences are SGHVS and FQNEAQ. The length of the CDR3 is 14 residues. With 0 bases removed from V and 0 bases from J, the gap between germline ends came to 6 bases. The CDR3 sequence: CASSLARSSYEQYF. CDR3 coding DNA: TGTGCCAGCAGCTTAGCAAGGAGCTCCTACGAGCAGTACTTC.

The chain carries TRBV29-1 and TRBJ1-1; 8 bases map to TRBD1. CDR1 and CDR2 (germline): SQVTM, ANQGSEA. The CDR3 loop spans 13 amino acids. The trim removed 6 bases at V and 4 bases at J, leaving 7 bases unmatched. The CDR3 is CSVRTGTGTEAFF. The CDR3 DNA reads as TGCAGCGTCCGGACAGGGACGGGCACTGAAGCTTTCTTT.

The genes are TRBV6-1 and TRBJ1-5, with no clear D. V was pared by 3 bases and J by 2 bases, with 14 bases between. The CDR3 covers 16 residues. The germline V gene has CDR1 MNHNS and CDR2 SASEGT. Written as DNA, the CDR3 is TGTGCCAGCAGTGACTGGCCCCAAGTGGGCAATCAGCCCCAGCATTTT. Protein sequence: CASSDWPQVGNQPQHF.

This clone was counted between two and nine times. V is TRBV29-1 and J is TRBJ2-1, with D maybe TRBD2 (6 bases). The CDR3 runs 12 residues. V was shortened by 4 bases and J by 7 bases, with 11 bases between the two germline ends. In germline, CDR1 is SQVTM, CDR2 ANQGSEA. The CDR3 protein is CSVGAGRNEQFF. The CDR3 coding sequence is TGCAGCGTTGGGGCAGGGAGGAATGAGCAGTTCTTC.

The chain uses TRBV11-2 and TRBJ2-3, with no clear D. CDR3 length: 14 residues. Trimming removed 0 bases at V and 4 bases at J, with 8 bases between. CDR1 SGHAT and CDR2 FQNNGV come from the germline V gene. The CDR3 here is CASSLDTASDTQYF. The CDR3, as DNA: TGTGCCAGCAGCTTAGATACTGCATCAGATACGCAGTATTTT.

V and J are TRBV18 and TRBJ2-1; 7 bases are shared with TRBD1. The CDR3 length is 15 residues. Germline CDR1 and CDR2: KGHSH and LQKENI. After removal of 2 bases from V and 12 bases from J, the junction contained 13 bases not matched to a gene. CDR3 sequence reads: CASSPGTERGLGQFF. The CDR3 bases are TGTGCCAGCTCACCAGGGACAGAGAGAGGTCTAGGGCAGTTCTTC.

The genes are TRBV5-1 and TRBJ2-6; the D is unclear. Germline-derived CDR1 and CDR2 are SGHRS and YFSETQ. V shed 0 bases and J shed 1 base, with 11 bases lying between them. This CDR3 region has 17 residues. In DNA, the CDR3 is TGCGCCAGCAGCTTGGCAGGCCAGCAATCTGGGGCCAACGTCCTGACTTTC. The encoded protein is CASSLAGQQSGANVLTF.

V usage is TRBV27 and J usage is TRBJ1-2; D remains unclear. V was trimmed by 3 bases and J by 6 bases, leaving 17 bases between them. CDR3 size: 15 residues. CDR1 and CDR2 from the germline V gene are MNHEY and SMNVEV (reference sequence). CDR3 nucleotide sequence: TGTGCCAGCAGTTTCCAACGGGGTGATTGGGATGGCTACACCTTC. Translated: CASSFQRGDWDGYTF.

CDR3 in DNA: TGTGCCAGCAGCAAAACCCGGAGGCTAGCGGGTACTTTCACCGGGGAGCTGTTTTTT. This gives the protein CASSKTRRLAGTFTGELFF. This chain links TRBV21-1 with TRBJ2-2; TRBD2 was called by the table and not checked on the DNA. TRBV21-1 is a documented pseudogene. This CDR3 has 19 amino acids.

The V call is TRBV7-8, the J call TRBJ1-3; D is undetermined. The CDR3 is 14 amino acids. The V end was cut by 5 bases, the J end by 1 base, with 9 bases between. CDR1 is SGHVS, CDR2 FQNEAQ, per germline. The CDR3 DNA is TGTGCCAGCAGCCTAACGGGGTCTGGAAACACCATATATTTT. Translated: CASSLTGSGNTIYF. The whole variable domain, filled in from reference TRBV7-8 and TRBJ1-3, reads GAGVSQSPRYKVAKRGQDVALRCDPISGHVSLFWYQQALGQGPEFLTYFQNEAQLDKSGLPSDRFFAERPEGSVSTLKIQRTQQEDSAVYLCASSLTGSGNTIYFGEGSWLTVV.

The J gene is TRBJ2-1, the V gene TRBV18; 12 bases align to TRBD2. The germline gives CDR1 KGHSH, CDR2 LQKENI. The CDR3 is made up of 16 amino acids. With V trimmed by 3 bases and J by 1 base, 1 base remained unmatched. For the CDR3, the DNA is TGTGCCAGCTCACCTGGACTAGCGGGATCCTACAATGAGCAGTTCTTC. As protein: CASSPGLAGSYNEQFF. Full variable domain (rest looked up from reference TRBV18 and TRBJ2-1): NAGVMQNPRHLVRRRGQEARLRCSPMKGHSHVYWYRQLPEEGLKFMVYLQKENIIDESGMPKERFSAEFPKEGPSILRIQQVVRGDSAAYFCASSPGLAGSYNEQFFGPGTRLTVL.

CDR3 protein: CASSSYAGGPVETQYF. The CDR3 DNA reads as TGTGCCAGCAGTTCCTACGCGGGAGGCCCAGTAGAGACCCAGTACTTC. The chain has TRBV27 and TRBJ2-5; 8 bases fit TRBD2. This CDR3 comprises 16 residues. The germline CDR1 and CDR2 sequences are MNHEY and SMNVEV (reference sequence). V lost 4 bases and J lost 4; bases outside the gene matches: 11.

The chain uses TRBV6-6 and TRBJ2-5; D possibly corresponds to TRBD1 (6 bases). Trimming took off 2 bases at V and 4 bases at J, with 8 bases between the two ends. Germline loops: CDR1 MNHNY, CDR2 SVGAGI (reference sequence). This CDR3 has 13 residues. CDR3 amino acids: CASSYQQGETQYF. CDR3 bases: TGTGCCAGCAGTTACCAACAGGGAGAGACCCAGTACTTC.